This T cell receptor beta chain was recovered during a study of T cells in Graves' hyperthyroidism and ophthalmopathy. TCR beta CDR3 region amplification was performed from RNA transcripts. With the HTBI primer set, the TCR CDR3 went through a first round of RT-PCR. TCRdb processed the multiplex PCR reads anew with MiXCR; each CDR3 protein has one entry. The sample records under 350,000 distinct CDR3 sequences, roughly an eighth being singletons. The length of the CDR3 is 17 residues. CDR1 SNHLY and CDR2 FYNNEI come from the germline V gene. Germline trimming cut 3 bases from V and 8 bases from J; bases unmatched to any gene: 14. This clonotype was seen ten or more times. Its target is unknown. Findings and limits, study-wide: Most thyroid clonotypes with frequency above 0.001 were detected in blood.

Disease lasting under 3 months, a NOSPECS grade of at least 4, and a Clinical Activity Score of at least 3 were features of the ophthalmopathy patients. The study excluded patients with uncontrolled infection, other autoimmune disease, pregnancy or lactation. PBMCs stemmed from less than 13 ml fresh peripheral blood. The TCR originated in a woman aged 40 to 55 with Graves' ophthalmopathy. V gene TRBV2 combines with J gene TRBJ1-4; 8 positions agree with TRBD1. The material sequenced was blood. In DNA form, the CDR3 reads TGTGCCAGCAGTGACGACCCCTCAGGGGGCGCAAGGGAAAAACTGTTTTTT. This translates into CASSDDPSGGAREKLFF.